These 28 T cell receptor beta chains share one sample of origin, sequenced in a study of T cells in localized non-small cell lung cancer. This table comes from immunoSEQ multiplex PCR, and its TCRdb copy is limited to in-frame clones, with some not included. The sample yields about 53,000 clones, 80% to 85% seen once. Specimen: peripheral blood mononuclear cells, collected before any cancer treatment. All receptors derive from a man aged 35 to 70 with stage III lung adenocarcinoma.

The rearrangement uses TRBV7-9 and TRBJ2-3; the D gene is possibly TRBD2 (6 bases). There are 16 residues in the CDR3. Germline CDR1 reads SEHNR; CDR2 reads FQNEAQ (reference sequence). V lost 5 bases, J lost 1 base, and 16 bases lay in between. The CDR3 loop is CASSPPGVAGTDTQYF. DNA of the CDR3: TGTGCCAGCAGCCCCCCGGGGGTAGCAGGCACAGATACGCAGTATTTT.

This clone showed up just a few times. The chain is built from TRBV11-2 and TRBJ2-5, with D unclear. This CDR3 comprises 13 residues. V lost 5 bases and J lost 1, with 8 bases in between. CDR1 and CDR2 (germline): SGHAT, FQNNGV. The CDR3 here is CASSILAQETQYF. Here the CDR3 DNA reads TGTGCCAGCAGCATCTTGGCCCAAGAGACCCAGTACTTC.

The V call is TRBV27, the J call TRBJ2-7; possibly TRBD1 for D (6 bases). Looked up from germline, CDR1 is MNHEY and CDR2 is SMNVEV (reference sequence). The CDR3 is made up of 15 amino acids. V was clipped by 5 bases and J by 4 bases, with 18 bases between them. CDR3 bases: TGTGCCAGCAGTCCACCGGACAGCATGGGGTACGAGCAGTACTTC. Amino acid sequence: CASSPPDSMGYEQYF.

The rearrangement uses TRBV19 and TRBJ1-2, with D unresolved. The germline gives CDR1 LNHDA, CDR2 SQIVND (reference sequence). V lost 5 bases and J lost 4, with 11 bases in between. This CDR3 contains 13 residues. CDR3 DNA sequence: TGTGCCAGTAGTTTTCAGGAAGGCTATGGCTACACCTTC. As protein: CASSFQEGYGYTF.

This rearrangement joins TRBV5-4 to TRBJ1-2; D is ambiguous. This CDR3 has 14 residues. Trimming removed 4 bases at V and 2 bases at J, with 12 bases between. Germline CDR1 reads SGHNT; CDR2 reads YYREEE (reference sequence). The CDR3 here is CASSRAGKNYGYTF. The DNA of the CDR3 is TGTGCCAGCAGCCGGGCGGGGAAGAACTATGGCTACACCTTC.

The V and J genes are TRBV7-9 and TRBJ2-1; TRBD1 matches 7 bases. CDR3 size: 11 residues. Germline values: CDR1 SEHNR, CDR2 FQNEAQ (reference sequence). V shed 11 bases and J 7 bases; nucleotides not matched to a gene: 5. The CDR3 sequence is CAQIQGNEQFF. The CDR3 DNA is TGTGCCCAAATACAGGGGAATGAGCAGTTCTTC.

The chain carries TRBV2 and TRBJ1-4; TRBD1 aligns across 8 bases. This CDR3 is built from 14 residues. The V gene end was trimmed by 3 bases and the J gene end by 5 bases; junction bases not matched to a gene: 2. Germline V gene data show CDR1 as SNHLY and CDR2 as FYNNEI. Here the CDR3 reads CASSEQGANEKLFF. Written as DNA, the CDR3 is TGTGCCAGCAGTGAGCAGGGGGCGAATGAAAAACTGTTTTTT.

The rearrangement links TRBV19 to TRBJ1-1, with 7 positions matching TRBD1. Unmatched junction bases numbered 6, after V lost 4 bases and J lost 4 bases. The CDR3 runs to 14 residues. From germline, CDR1 is LNHDA and CDR2 SQIVND (reference sequence). The CDR3 nucleotides read TGTGCCAGTAGTAGCAGGGGGTTGATCACTGAAGCTTTCTTT. Translation gives CASSSRGLITEAFF.

The rearrangement uses TRBV11-2 and TRBJ2-7; 9 nucleotides agree with TRBD2. J was trimmed by 2 bases and V by 1 base; bases with no gene match: 3. Germline CDR1 is SGHAT and CDR2 is FQNNGV. The CDR3 totals 15 residues. The CDR3 DNA follows: TGTGCCAGCAGCTTAGGACTAGCGGACACCTACGAGCAGTACTTC. Its protein product is CASSLGLADTYEQYF.

The chain recombines TRBV19 with TRBJ1-2, with a possible D match to TRBD1 (5 bases). The CDR3 totals 14 residues. CDR1 LNHDA and CDR2 SQIVND come from the germline V gene (reference sequence). The ends were cut back, 5 bases at V and 7 bases at J, with 17 bases in the middle. The CDR3 nucleotides are TGTGCCAGTAGTCCCCGGGCCCTGGACACTGGCTACACCTTC. Protein product: CASSPRALDTGYTF.

This chain connects TRBV6-5 to TRBJ2-3; D might be TRBD1 (5 bases). The germline gives CDR1 MNHEY, CDR2 SVGAGI. V was shortened by 6 bases and J by 5 bases, with 15 bases between the two germline ends. This CDR3 spans 14 amino acids. CDR3 in amino acids: CASRSPGAQDTQYF. In nucleotides, the CDR3 is TGTGCCAGCAGATCTCCTGGGGCGCAAGATACGCAGTATTTT.

Points on this clone: Other nucleotide sequences from this sample produce the same CDR3. V usage is TRBV9 and J usage is TRBJ2-1; D possibly corresponds to TRBD2 (6 bases). The CDR3 is 15 residues long. V lost 2 bases and J lost 4, with 13 bases in between. Germline V CDR1 and CDR2: SGDLS, YYNGEE. The CDR3 spells CASSVGSGPYNEQFF. The CDR3 DNA sequence: TGTGCCAGCAGCGTTGGTAGCGGACCTTACAATGAGCAGTTCTTC.

The rearrangement links TRBV10-3 to TRBJ2-7, with a tentative D call TRBD1 (6 bases). The germline V gene has CDR1 ENHRY and CDR2 SYGVKD. V lost 10 bases, J lost 0 bases, and 13 bases lay in between. This CDR3 is 13 amino acids long. The CDR3 DNA sequence: TGTGCCACCTACAGGGAAAACTCCTACGAGCAGTACTTC. This translates into CATYRENSYEQYF.

The rearrangement uses TRBV29-1 and TRBJ1-2; no firm D call. The CDR3 is 12 residues long. Germline CDR1 SQVTM, CDR2 ANQGSEA. V lost 8 bases to trimming and J lost 0 bases, with 10 bases between them. The CDR3 region is CSIGSANYGYTF. In nucleotides, the CDR3 is TGCAGCATCGGGAGCGCTAACTATGGCTACACCTTC.

The rearrangement joins TRBV19 to TRBJ1-2; D gene ambiguous. There are 14 residues in the CDR3. The germline V and J ends were trimmed by 2 bases and 1 base, with 8 bases remaining between them. Germline-derived CDR1 and CDR2 are LNHDA and SQIVND (reference sequence). This CDR3 reads CASSISADNYGYTF. The CDR3 DNA reads TGTGCCAGTAGTATATCTGCAGATAACTATGGCTACACCTTC.

As regards this clone: At one end the junction does not follow the germline gene, possibly because of a read error. This rearrangement joins TRBV11-3 to TRBJ1-1; possible D gene TRBD1, 6 bases. The CDR3 loop spans 13 amino acids. Germline V gene sequence: CDR1 SGHNT, CDR2 YENEEA. The CDR3 DNA reads as TGTGCCAGCAGCTTAGAAACAGGGACGTTGACCCTTTTT. This sequence encodes CASSLETGTLTLF. Complete variable domain (other parts from reference TRBV11-3 and TRBJ1-1): EAGVVQSPRYKIIEKKQPVAFWCNPISGHNTLYWYLQNLGQGPELLIRYENEEAVDDSQLPKDRFSAERLKGVDSTLKIQPAELGDSAVYLCASSLETGTLTLFGQGTRLTVV.

This clone was picked up one time. This CDR3 reads CASRAPGLAGETQYF. DNA of the CDR3: TGTGCCAGCAGAGCGCCGGGACTAGCGGGAGAGACCCAGTACTTC. The rearrangement uses TRBV2 and TRBJ2-5; the match to TRBD2 covers 12 bases. The CDR3 length is 15 residues. J gave up 4 bases and V 6 bases, and 6 bases lay outside the gene matches. Germline CDR1 is SNHLY and CDR2 is FYNNEI.

The chain links TRBV6-6 to TRBJ1-1; D is possibly TRBD1 (6 bases). Germline V gene sequence: CDR1 MNHNY, CDR2 SVGAGI (reference sequence). This CDR3 has 14 amino acids. V was shortened by 4 bases and J by 5 bases, with 14 bases between the two germline ends. CDR3 loop: CASSLTGHGTEAFF. CDR3 DNA: TGTGCCAGCAGTTTAACGGGACATGGGACTGAAGCTTTCTTT.

In its sample, this clone was seen a few times. The chain uses TRBV7-9 and TRBJ1-1; D gene unclear. Trimming cost V 4 bases and J 7 bases, with 13 bases left between them. Germline CDR1 and CDR2: SEHNR and FQNEAQ (reference sequence). The CDR3 is 13 residues long. For the CDR3, the DNA is TGTGCCAGCAGCTCCGGACGGGTGGGTGAAGCTTTCTTT. Its translation is CASSSGRVGEAFF. Combining the CDR3 with reference TRBV7-9 and TRBJ1-1 gives the whole variable domain DTGVSQNPRHKITKRGQNVTFRCDPISEHNRLYWYRQTLGQGPEFLTYFQNEAQLEKSRLLSDRFSAERPKGSFSTLEIQRTEQGDSAMYLCASSSGRVGEAFFGQGTRLTVV.

The chain joins TRBV2 to TRBJ2-3; TRBD2 is a possible D gene (7 bases). Per the germline V gene, CDR1 is SNHLY and CDR2 is FYNNEI. Trimming pared 3 bases from V and 1 base from J, leaving 14 bases between. There are 16 residues in the CDR3. DNA for the CDR3: TGTGCCAGCAGTGAGGCCCACGGGGGGCGCACAGATACGCAGTATTTT. This sequence encodes CASSEAHGGRTDTQYF.

The chain uses TRBV5-3 and TRBJ1-1; unclear D gene. TRBV5-3 is noted as an ORF with a role that remains uncertain. The CDR3 contains 13 residues. V lost 2 bases to trimming and J lost 2 bases, with 7 bases between them. CDR3 sequence reads: CARSFILNTEAFF. CDR3 bases: TGTGCCAGAAGCTTTATCTTAAACACTGAAGCTTTCTTT.

This rearrangement joins TRBV6-5 to TRBJ1-6, with 7 bases matching TRBD1. In germline, CDR1 is MNHEY, CDR2 SVGAGI. Trimming took 0 bases from V and 7 from J; bases not matched to a gene: 3. The CDR3 contains 15 residues. Here the CDR3 DNA reads TGTGCCAGCAGTTACTCGGTACAGGGGAATTCACCCCTCCACTTT. Its translation: CASSYSVQGNSPLHF.

This clone was counted a single time. The rearrangement uses TRBV19 and TRBJ1-5, with D hard to call. The CDR3 runs 14 residues. The V gene's germline CDR1 is LNHDA and CDR2 SQIVND (reference sequence). V lost 6 bases, J lost 3 bases, and 12 bases lay in between. The CDR3 is CASSTWENNQPQHF. In DNA, the CDR3 is TGTGCCAGTAGCACGTGGGAGAACAATCAGCCCCAGCATTTT. Full variable domain (outside the CDR3, taken from reference TRBV19 and TRBJ1-5): DGGITQSPKYLFRKEGQNVTLSCEQNLNHDAMYWYRQDPGQGLRLIYYSQIVNDFQKGDIAEGYSVSREKKESFPLTVTSAQKNPTAFYLCASSTWENNQPQHFGDGTRLSIL.

In this sample, this clone turned up once. The V gene is TRBV2, the J gene TRBJ2-3; possible D gene TRBD1, 5 bases. Trimming stripped 1 base from V and 4 bases from J, with 6 bases between. The CDR3 has 13 amino acids. Looked up from germline, CDR1 is SNHLY and CDR2 is FYNNEI. The CDR3 DNA sequence: TGTGCCAGCAGTGAAGAGACAGCAGATACGCAGTATTTT. Translation: CASSEETADTQYF.

J is TRBJ1-1 and V is TRBV5-1, with D tentatively TRBD1 (5 bases). V was cut by 7 bases and J by 3 bases, with 19 bases left in between. CDR1 SGHRS and CDR2 YFSETQ come from the germline V gene. The CDR3 consists of 15 residues. The CDR3 DNA is TGCGCCAGCCGCCCTGGTGGGGCAGCTGACACTGAAGCTTTCTTT. Translated: CASRPGGAADTEAFF.

The gene calls are TRBV18 and TRBJ2-3; D call uncertain. Per the germline V gene, CDR1 is KGHSH and CDR2 is LQKENI. With 3 bases removed from V and 6 bases from J, the gap between germline ends came to 4 bases. CDR3 length: 11 residues. The CDR3, as DNA: TGTGCCAGCTCACCGAGGGATACGCAGTATTTT. It yields the protein CASSPRDTQYF.

The V call is TRBV5-1, the J call TRBJ1-1; 9 bases match TRBD1. Germline V gene data show CDR1 as SGHRS and CDR2 as YFSETQ. Losses at the gene ends were 7 bases for V and 1 base for J; bases not matched to a gene: 14. The CDR3 has 17 amino acids. CDR3 sequence reads: CASQKTPGQGKNTEAFF. The CDR3 region has the DNA TGCGCCAGCCAAAAGACACCGGGACAGGGTAAGAACACTGAAGCTTTCTTT.

This clone was recorded at least ten times. The chain employs TRBV30 and TRBJ1-1; possibly TRBD1 for D (5 bases). V was pared by 2 bases and J by 9 bases, with 16 bases between. The germline V gene has CDR1 GTSNPN and CDR2 SVGIG (reference sequence). This CDR3 comprises 13 residues. The DNA for the CDR3 is TGTGCCTGGAGTTCACCACCCGGGACCCAAGCTTTCTTT. Protein product: CAWSSPPGTQAFF.